The rows below give T cell receptor beta chains drawn from one sample of a study of cytotoxic CD8 clonotypes in ibrutinib-treated CLL. Sequenced by immunoSEQ multiplex PCR; TCRdb stores in-frame clones only, minus some. The data show fewer than 50,000 clones, with about 72% seen just once and approximately 13% held by the top ten. The sample was PBMCs, taken after 12 months of ibrutinib treatment. These receptors originate from a human donor with chronic lymphocytic leukemia. CDR3s include the opening cysteine and the closing phenylalanine or tryptophan. The D gene is left open where the match is weak. A clone size is listed for some rows: how often the clone was seen (once, few, many), or a class if it is expanded.

d_call: TRBD1
clone_size: -
j_call: TRBJ1-1
v_call: TRBV11-2
cdr3_aa: CASSFDRATEAFF
cdr3_nt: TGTGCCAGCAGCTTCGACAGGGCCACTGAAGCTTTCTTT

d_call: -
clone_size: -
j_call: TRBJ1-3
v_call: TRBV19
cdr3_aa: CASSIAALSGNTIYF
cdr3_nt: TGTGCCAGTAGTATAGCGGCTCTCTCTGGAAACACCATATATTTT

d_call: -
clone_size: few
j_call: TRBJ2-2
v_call: TRBV14
cdr3_aa: CASSQDRVVTGELFF
cdr3_nt: TGTGCCAGCAGCCAAGATAGGGTGGTCACCGGGGAGCTGTTTTTT

d_call: TRBD1
clone_size: -
j_call: TRBJ2-1
v_call: TRBV30
cdr3_aa: CAWSPPGQVYNEQFF
cdr3_nt: TGTGCCTGGAGCCCGCCGGGACAGGTTTACAATGAGCAGTTCTTC

d_call: TRBD2
clone_size: once
j_call: TRBJ2-3
v_call: TRBV7-2
cdr3_aa: CASSPTSGSADTQYF
cdr3_nt: TGTGCCAGCAGCCCGACTAGCGGGAGCGCAGATACGCAGTATTTT

d_call: -
clone_size: -
j_call: TRBJ2-6
v_call: TRBV7-9
cdr3_aa: CASSFTGSRGPDGANVLTF
cdr3_nt: TGTGCCAGCAGCTTTACAGGGTCTCGGGGTCCAGACGGGGCCAACGTCCTGACTTTC

d_call: -
clone_size: -
j_call: TRBJ2-7
v_call: TRBV4-1
cdr3_aa: CASSPHQGDPYEQYF
cdr3_nt: TGCGCCAGCAGCCCCCACCAAGGGGATCCCTACGAGCAGTACTTC

d_call: -
clone_size: -
j_call: TRBJ2-6
v_call: TRBV5-1
cdr3_aa: CASSLGGYSGANVLTF
cdr3_nt: TGCGCCAGCAGCTTAGGAGGATACTCTGGGGCCAACGTCCTGACTTTC

d_call: -
clone_size: -
j_call: TRBJ2-1
v_call: TRBV6-1
cdr3_aa: CASNLFEAYEQFF
cdr3_nt: TGTGCCAGCAACCTTTTCGAAGCATACGAGCAGTTCTTC

d_call: TRBD1
clone_size: once
j_call: TRBJ1-1
v_call: TRBV11-2
cdr3_aa: CASSTQGVPNTEAFF
cdr3_nt: TGTGCCAGCAGCACCCAGGGGGTTCCGAACACTGAAGCTTTCTTT

d_call: TRBD2
clone_size: -
j_call: TRBJ2-7
v_call: TRBV6-5
cdr3_aa: CASSYSSQRGAYEQYF
cdr3_nt: TGTGCCAGCAGTTACTCGTCGCAGCGGGGAGCCTACGAGCAGTACTTC

d_call: -
clone_size: -
j_call: TRBJ2-5
v_call: TRBV19
cdr3_aa: CASNPSRRASETQYF
cdr3_nt: TGTGCCAGTAACCCCTCGAGGCGTGCGAGTGAGACCCAGTACTTC

d_call: TRBD2
clone_size: -
j_call: TRBJ2-3
v_call: TRBV19
cdr3_aa: CASSGREGLTDTQYF
cdr3_nt: TGTGCCAGTAGTGGGCGGGAGGGCCTCACAGATACGCAGTATTTT